This T cell receptor beta chain derives from a study of blood T cell repertoires in COVID-19. At the level of the study: The United States, Italy and Spain supplied acute and convalescent COVID-19 samples. Sources were T cells, B-cell-depleted T cells, or PBMCs; the material itself was cDNA or gDNA.

In the original processing: The assay estimated nucleated cells by amplifying reference gene primers. Clones were read by immunoSEQ multiplex PCR, and TCRdb kept only the in-frame ones, dropping some. V, J and clone size are those of that table, while D and trimming were read from the DNA. This sample has about 240,000 clones, with roughly 85% found just once. The CDR3 has 14 residues. From germline, CDR1 is SNHLY and CDR2 FYNNEI. Trimming cost V 6 bases and J 3 bases; bases outside gene matches: 6. This clonotype was obtained from a young woman with acute or convalescent COVID-19. The sequenced sample was peripheral blood. This rearrangement joins TRBV2 to TRBJ2-7; the match to TRBD1 covers 9 bases. The CDR3 sequence is CASSDGQGHYEQYF. CDR3 nucleotides: TGTGCCAGCAGCGACGGACAGGGGCACTACGAGCAGTACTTC.